The 19 T cell receptor beta chains presented below share a single source sample, sequenced in a study of shared T cell receptors in the human thymus. The table came from immunoSEQ multiplex PCR; TCRdb's copy has only in-frame clones and leaves some out. Of 640,000 or so clones listed, around 87% are singletons. These data also featured in a second study, about human thymus T cells.

Material for sequencing was thymocytes. The receptors originated from a boy under three years old with a congenital heart defect.

This chain connects TRBV9 to TRBJ2-3; TRBD2 matches at 9 bases. V dropped 3 bases and J dropped 2; count of bases not matched to a gene: 13. This CDR3 has 18 amino acids. Per germline, CDR1 SGDLS and CDR2 YYNGEE. CDR3 sequence (DNA): TGTGCCAGCAGCGAAACCCTATTAGCGGGGGTCCTCACAGATACGCAGTATTTT. Protein: CASSETLLAGVLTDTQYF. The full variable domain, in which reference TRBV9 and TRBJ2-3 provide the parts outside the CDR3, is DSGVTQTPKHLITATGQRVTLRCSPRSGDLSVYWYQQSLDQGLQFLIQYYNGEERAKGNILERFSAQQFPDLHSELNLSSLELGDSALYFCASSETLLAGVLTDTQYFGPGTRLTVL.

The V and J genes are TRBV9 and TRBJ1-2, with TRBD1 identical over 8 bases. The CDR3 is 15 amino acids. V lost 3 bases to trimming and J lost 5 bases; unmatched junction nucleotides: 9. The germline CDR1 and CDR2 sequences are SGDLS and YYNGEE. The CDR3 DNA follows: TGTGCCAGCAGCGCATTGGACAGGGTTGGTTATGGCTACACCTTC. This codes for CASSALDRVGYGYTF.

The rearrangement joins TRBV7-9 to TRBJ1-1; no reliable D call. Trimming removed 0 bases from V and 5 bases from J, with 16 bases in between. CDR1 and CDR2 from the germline V gene are SEHNR and FQNEAQ (reference sequence). The CDR3 contains 16 residues. The DNA for the CDR3 is TGTGCCAGCAGCTTAGCTTCGGGCCGACGGGGAACTGAAGCTTTCTTT. The encoded protein is CASSLASGRRGTEAFF.

CDR3 coding DNA: TGTGCCAGCAGTTTATGGCCCTTGACAGGTATAGCCAAAAACATTCAGTACTTC. Its protein is CASSLWPLTGIAKNIQYF. The genes are TRBV27 and TRBJ2-4; D might be TRBD1 (6 bases). CDR1 and CDR2 (germline): MNHEY, SMNVEV (reference sequence). The CDR3 has 18 residues. Trimming took 1 base from V and 0 from J, leaving 16 bases between them.

This chain joins TRBV28 and TRBJ1-2; D possibly corresponds to TRBD1 (5 bases). V shed 3 bases and J shed 3 bases, with 23 bases lying between them. This CDR3 spans 18 amino acids. Germline lookup yields CDR1 MDHEN and CDR2 SYDVKM. CDR3 residues: CASSFSYMGLRRDYGYTF. CDR3 nucleotides: TGTGCCAGCAGTTTCAGCTACATGGGGCTACGACGGGACTATGGCTACACCTTC.

J is TRBJ2-5 and V is TRBV6-1, with 14 nucleotides matching TRBD2. Germline CDR1 reads MNHNS; CDR2 reads SASEGT. CDR3 length: 16 residues. The ends lost 5 bases at V and 5 bases at J; junction bases unmatched: 7. The CDR3 nucleotides read TGTGCCAGCAGTAAAGGGACTAGCGGGAGCACCGAGACCCAGTACTTC. This gives the protein CASSKGTSGSTETQYF.

The J gene is TRBJ2-3, the V gene TRBV28; 9 nucleotides agree with TRBD1. V dropped 10 bases and J dropped 0; count of bases not matched to a gene: 8. The CDR3 extends over 15 amino acids. CDR1 is MDHEN, CDR2 SYDVKM, per germline. The CDR3 nucleotides read TGTGCCACCAAACAGGGGGCTTCTAGCACAGATACGCAGTATTTT. This encodes CATKQGASSTDTQYF.

V usage is TRBV4-3 and J usage is TRBJ2-3, with TRBD1 matching 8 bases. V lost 0 bases and J lost 4; bases outside the gene matches: 6. This CDR3 region has 16 residues. Germline CDR1 is LGHNA and CDR2 is YSLEER. This CDR3 reads CASSQDRGRPPDTQYF. CDR3 in DNA: TGCGCCAGCAGCCAAGACAGGGGGCGGCCCCCAGATACGCAGTATTTT.

The rearrangement links TRBV13 to TRBJ2-1; 7 bases are a match to TRBD2. Germline lookup yields CDR1 PRHDT and CDR2 FYEKMQ (reference sequence). There are 19 residues in the CDR3. The V gene end was trimmed by 5 bases and the J gene end by 3 bases; junction bases not matched to a gene: 19. Written as DNA, the CDR3 is TGTGCCAGCAGCACACGCCGAGCGGGACGGACTAAAGGCTACAATGAGCAGTTCTTC. Amino acids: CASSTRRAGRTKGYNEQFF.

The chain links TRBV28 to TRBJ2-7; TRBD1 matches 8 bases. Looked up from germline, CDR1 is MDHEN and CDR2 is SYDVKM. The V segment lost 6 bases and the J segment 7 bases; nucleotides outside the gene matches: 17. This CDR3 has 16 amino acids. The DNA for the CDR3 is TGTGCCAGCAGAACTGACGGACAGGGACGTTCCAAGGAGCAGTACTTC. Translating gives CASRTDGQGRSKEQYF.

This chain connects TRBV5-1 to TRBJ2-3, with TRBD1 as a possible D gene (6 bases). The length of the CDR3 is 15 residues. The V end lost 2 bases, the J end lost 0 bases, and 10 bases lay between the germline ends. Germline V gene data show CDR1 as SGHRS and CDR2 as YFSETQ. The CDR3 reads CASSLDRPSTDTQYF. DNA for the CDR3: TGCGCCAGCAGCTTAGACAGGCCTAGCACAGATACGCAGTATTTT.

The chain links TRBV14 to TRBJ1-2; D perhaps matches TRBD1 (6 bases). V was cut by 4 bases and J by 13 bases, with 19 bases left in between. The CDR3 sequence is 13 residues long. Looked up from germline, CDR1 is SGHDN and CDR2 is FVKESK. CDR3 nucleotides: TGTGCCAGCAGCCGGGGGCAGGGGAGAGGTGGCACCTTC. Protein sequence: CASSRGQGRGGTF. Looking up the rest from reference TRBV14 and TRBJ1-2 gives the full variable domain: EAGVTQFPSHSVIEKGQTVTLRCDPISGHDNLYWYRRVMGKEIKFLLHFVKESKQDESGMPNNRFLAERTGGTYSTLKVQPAELEDSGVYFCASSRGQGRGGTFGSGTRLTVV.

This sequence joins TRBV6-6 and TRBJ1-2, with 10 positions matching TRBD1. Germline CDR1 and CDR2: MNHNY and SVGAGI (reference sequence). V was pared by 6 bases and J by 5 bases, with 6 bases of the junction left unmatched. This CDR3 has 14 residues. The CDR3 DNA sequence: TGTGCCAGCAGCGCGGACAGGGGGGGATATGGCTACACCTTC. It yields the protein CASSADRGGYGYTF.

Written as DNA, the CDR3 is TGTGCCAGCAGCTTAGAATATGGGACTTCCAGCTACGAGCAGTACTTC. This translates into CASSLEYGTSSYEQYF. The chain couples TRBV11-2 to TRBJ2-7, with TRBD2 as a possible D gene (6 bases). The germline gives CDR1 SGHAT, CDR2 FQNNGV. This CDR3 has 16 residues. V lost 0 bases to trimming and J lost 3 bases, with 15 bases between them.

The genes are TRBV11-2 and TRBJ2-7; D uncertain. CDR1 is SGHAT and CDR2 is FQNNGV in the germline V gene. This CDR3 region has 13 residues. The V gene lost 4 bases and the J gene lost 0 bases, with 7 bases spanning the gap. The CDR3 loop is CASSSLFSYEQYF. CDR3 sequence (DNA): TGTGCCAGCAGCTCCCTCTTCTCCTACGAGCAGTACTTC.

This clone was detected once. The V and J genes are TRBV11-3 and TRBJ2-2, with TRBD1 identical over 9 bases. Germline V gene sequence: CDR1 SGHNT, CDR2 YENEEA. With V trimmed by 4 bases and J by 4 bases, 7 bases remained unmatched. This CDR3 is built from 16 residues. Here the CDR3 DNA reads TGTGCCAGCAGCTGGGGACAGGGCCTCCGCACCGGGGAGCTGTTTTTT. It specifies CASSWGQGLRTGELFF.

The chain combines TRBV10-2 with TRBJ1-5; 7 bases fit TRBD1. Trimming at V came to 7 bases and at J to 3 bases, leaving 6 bases not matched to a gene. Germline V CDR1 and CDR2: WSHSY, SAAADI. This CDR3 has 14 residues. The CDR3 DNA sequence: TGCGCCAGCAACAACGGACAGGCCAATCAGCCCCAGCATTTT. Protein product: CASNNGQANQPQHF.

The chain uses TRBV4-3 and TRBJ2-5, with 7 bases lining up with TRBD2. With V trimmed by 3 bases and J by 4 bases, 14 bases remained unmatched. CDR3 length equals 17 residues. CDR1 is LGHNA and CDR2 is YSLEER in the germline V gene. Written as DNA, the CDR3 is TGCGCCAGCAGCCAGAGAACGGGGGGAGAGTTCATAGAGACCCAGTACTTC. Its protein product is CASSQRTGGEFIETQYF.

The chain couples TRBV6-1 to TRBJ1-6; 10 bases are a match to TRBD1. CDR3 length: 17 residues. V lost 4 bases, J lost 11 bases, and 14 bases stayed unmatched. Germline loops: CDR1 MNHNS, CDR2 SASEGT. DNA of the CDR3: TGTGCCAGCAGTGCCACGAAGGGTGGGACAGGGGTCCCACCCCTCCACTTT. It encodes CASSATKGGTGVPPLHF.